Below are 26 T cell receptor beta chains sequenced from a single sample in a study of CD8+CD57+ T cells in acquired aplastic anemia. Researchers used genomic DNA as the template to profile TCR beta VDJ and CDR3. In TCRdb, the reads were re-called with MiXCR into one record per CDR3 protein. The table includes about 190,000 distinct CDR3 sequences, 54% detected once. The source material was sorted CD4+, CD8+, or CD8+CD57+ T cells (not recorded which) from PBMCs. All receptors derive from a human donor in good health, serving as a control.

The CDR3, as DNA: TGTGCCACCAGCAGAGCGAGCCACGAGACCCAGTACTTC. Residues: CATSRASHETQYF. The V and J genes are TRBV15 and TRBJ2-5; D gene uncertain. The V end was cut by 1 base, the J end by 5 bases, with 8 bases between. The CDR3 sequence is 13 residues long. Germline assignment: CDR1 LNHNV and CDR2 YYDKDF (reference sequence).

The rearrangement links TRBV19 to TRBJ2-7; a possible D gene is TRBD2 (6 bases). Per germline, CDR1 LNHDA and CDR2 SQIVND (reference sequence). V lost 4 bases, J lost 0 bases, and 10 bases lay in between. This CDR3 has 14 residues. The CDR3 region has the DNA TGTGCCAGTAGTAGGGGCGGGGACTCCTACGAGCAGTACTTC. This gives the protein CASSRGGDSYEQYF.

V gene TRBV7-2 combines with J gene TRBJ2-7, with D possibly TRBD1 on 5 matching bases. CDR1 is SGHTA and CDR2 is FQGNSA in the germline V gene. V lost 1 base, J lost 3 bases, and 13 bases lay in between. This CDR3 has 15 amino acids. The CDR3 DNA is TGTGCCAGCAGCTTAGGTGTACAGGCCCTCTACGAGCAGTACTTC. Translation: CASSLGVQALYEQYF.

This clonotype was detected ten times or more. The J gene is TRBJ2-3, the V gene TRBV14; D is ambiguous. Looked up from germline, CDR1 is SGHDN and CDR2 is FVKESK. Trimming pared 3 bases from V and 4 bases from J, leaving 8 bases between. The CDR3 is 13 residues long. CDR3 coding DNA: TGTGCCAGCAGCCACGGGTCCGCAGATACGCAGTATTTT. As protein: CASSHGSADTQYF.

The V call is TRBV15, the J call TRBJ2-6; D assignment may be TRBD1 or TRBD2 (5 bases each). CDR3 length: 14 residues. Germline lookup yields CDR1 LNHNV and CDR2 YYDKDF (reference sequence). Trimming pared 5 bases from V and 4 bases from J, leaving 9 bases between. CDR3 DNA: TGTGCCACCAGCGCCAGGGACGGGGCCAACGTCCTGACTTTC. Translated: CATSARDGANVLTF.

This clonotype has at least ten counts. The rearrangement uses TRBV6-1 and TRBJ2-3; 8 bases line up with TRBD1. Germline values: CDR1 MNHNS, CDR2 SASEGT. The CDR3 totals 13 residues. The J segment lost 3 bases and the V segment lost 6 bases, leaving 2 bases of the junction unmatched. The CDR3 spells CASRDRVTDTQYF. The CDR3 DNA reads TGTGCCAGCAGGGACAGGGTTACAGATACGCAGTATTTT.

The CDR3 DNA follows: TGTGCCAGCAGCTTGCAGGGACAGGGGACCCGGGCTGAAGCTTTCTTT. Encoded protein: CASSLQGQGTRAEAFF. The chain carries TRBV5-5 and TRBJ1-1; 10 bases map to TRBD1. This CDR3 is 16 amino acids long. Trimming removed 1 base from V and 6 bases from J; junction bases left unmatched: 9. Germline-derived CDR1 and CDR2 are SGHKS and YYEKEE (reference sequence).

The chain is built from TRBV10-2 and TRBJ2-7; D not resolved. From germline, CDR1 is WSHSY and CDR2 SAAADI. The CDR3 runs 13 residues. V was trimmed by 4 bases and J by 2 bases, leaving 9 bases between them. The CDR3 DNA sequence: TGCGCCAGCAGTGTCCCGCCGACCTACGAGCAGTACTTC. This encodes CASSVPPTYEQYF.

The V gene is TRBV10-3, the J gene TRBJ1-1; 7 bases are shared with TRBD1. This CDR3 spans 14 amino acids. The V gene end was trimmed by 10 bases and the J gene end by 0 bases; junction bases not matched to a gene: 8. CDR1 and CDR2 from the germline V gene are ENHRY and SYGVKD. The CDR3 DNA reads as TGTGCCACAAAACAGGGACAGTTGAACACTGAAGCTTTCTTT. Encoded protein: CATKQGQLNTEAFF.

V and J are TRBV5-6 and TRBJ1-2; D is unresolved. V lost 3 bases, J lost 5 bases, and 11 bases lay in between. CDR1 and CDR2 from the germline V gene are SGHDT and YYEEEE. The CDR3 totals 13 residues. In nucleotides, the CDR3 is TGTGCCAGCAGCTCAACAGTGGGGTATGGCTACACCTTC. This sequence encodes CASSSTVGYGYTF. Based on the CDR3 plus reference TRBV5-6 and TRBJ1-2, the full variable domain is DAGVTQSPTHLIKTRGQQVTLRCSPKSGHDTVSWYQQALGQGPQFIFQYYEEEERQRGNFPDRFSGHQFPNYSSELNVNALLLGDSALYLCASSSTVGYGYTFGSGTRLTVV.

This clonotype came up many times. CDR3 protein: CASSPDRLNSPLHF. In nucleotides, the CDR3 is TGTGCCAGCAGCCCGGACAGGTTAAACTCACCCCTCCACTTT. V is TRBV6-5 and J is TRBJ1-6; 7 nucleotides align to TRBD1. V was clipped by 6 bases and J by 10 bases; unmatched bases: 9. This CDR3 contains 14 residues. Germline V gives CDR1 MNHEY, CDR2 SVGAGI.

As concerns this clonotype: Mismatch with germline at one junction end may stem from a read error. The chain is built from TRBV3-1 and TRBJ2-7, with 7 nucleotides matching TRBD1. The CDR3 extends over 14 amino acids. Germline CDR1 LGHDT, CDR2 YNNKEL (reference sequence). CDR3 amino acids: CASSLRDRAYVQYF. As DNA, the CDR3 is TGTGCCAGCAGCTTACGGGACAGAGCCTACGTGCAGTACTTC.

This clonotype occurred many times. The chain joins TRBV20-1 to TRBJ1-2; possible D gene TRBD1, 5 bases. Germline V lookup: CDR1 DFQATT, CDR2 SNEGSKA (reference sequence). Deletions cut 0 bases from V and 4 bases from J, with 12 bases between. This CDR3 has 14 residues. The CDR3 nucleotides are TGCAGTGCTAGAGACGACAGATACTTCTATGGCTACACCTTC. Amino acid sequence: CSARDDRYFYGYTF.

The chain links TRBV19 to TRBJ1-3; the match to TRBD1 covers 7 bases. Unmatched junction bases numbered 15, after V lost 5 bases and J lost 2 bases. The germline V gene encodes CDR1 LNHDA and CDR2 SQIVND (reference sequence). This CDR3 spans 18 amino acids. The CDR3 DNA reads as TGTGCCAGTAGTTTTCCCTTCTACAGGGGCACCCCTGGAAACACCATATATTTT. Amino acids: CASSFPFYRGTPGNTIYF.

The CDR3 is CSTRDRAYQETQYF. In DNA form, the CDR3 reads TGCAGCACCCGTGACAGGGCCTACCAAGAGACCCAGTACTTC. V usage is TRBV29-1 and J usage is TRBJ2-5; 7 bases map to TRBD1. In germline, CDR1 is SQVTM, CDR2 ANQGSEA. V was pared by 8 bases and J by 0 bases, with 9 bases of the junction left unmatched. This CDR3 is built from 14 residues.

The CDR3 DNA follows: TGTGCCAGCAGCGGGACAGGGGAGTTGTATGGCTACACCTTC. Translated, it gives CASSGTGELYGYTF. The V and J genes are TRBV7-9 and TRBJ1-2; 10 nucleotides line up with TRBD1. The germline V gene encodes CDR1 SEHNR and CDR2 FQNEAQ (reference sequence). The CDR3 is 14 amino acids. Trimming at V came to 5 bases and at J to 5 bases, leaving 5 bases not matched to a gene.

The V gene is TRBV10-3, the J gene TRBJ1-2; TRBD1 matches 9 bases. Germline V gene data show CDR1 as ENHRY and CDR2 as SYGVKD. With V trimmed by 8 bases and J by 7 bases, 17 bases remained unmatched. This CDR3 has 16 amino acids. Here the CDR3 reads CAIATGGGDPSSGYTF. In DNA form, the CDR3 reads TGTGCCATCGCGACAGGGGGTGGAGACCCTAGTAGTGGCTACACCTTC.

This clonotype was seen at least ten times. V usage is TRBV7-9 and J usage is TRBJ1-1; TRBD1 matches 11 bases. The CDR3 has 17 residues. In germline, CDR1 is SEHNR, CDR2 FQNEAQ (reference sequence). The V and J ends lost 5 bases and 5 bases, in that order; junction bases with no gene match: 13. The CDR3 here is CASSPWTGGGGRTEAFF. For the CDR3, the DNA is TGTGCCAGCAGCCCATGGACAGGGGGCGGAGGGAGGACTGAAGCTTTCTTT.

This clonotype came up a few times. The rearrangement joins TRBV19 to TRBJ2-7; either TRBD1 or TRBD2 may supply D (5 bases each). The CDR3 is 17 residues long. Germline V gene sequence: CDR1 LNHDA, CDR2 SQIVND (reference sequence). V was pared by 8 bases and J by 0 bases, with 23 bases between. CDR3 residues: CASYSDKGRSSSYEQYF. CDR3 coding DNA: TGTGCCAGTTACTCAGATAAGGGACGGTCGAGCTCCTACGAGCAGTACTTC.

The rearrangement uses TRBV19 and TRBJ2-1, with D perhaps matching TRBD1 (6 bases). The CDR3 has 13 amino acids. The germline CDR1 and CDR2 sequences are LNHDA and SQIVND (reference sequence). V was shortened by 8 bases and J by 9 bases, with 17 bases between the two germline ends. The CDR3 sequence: CASRGGWGTEQFF. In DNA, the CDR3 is TGTGCCAGTCGAGGGGGTTGGGGCACTGAGCAGTTCTTC.

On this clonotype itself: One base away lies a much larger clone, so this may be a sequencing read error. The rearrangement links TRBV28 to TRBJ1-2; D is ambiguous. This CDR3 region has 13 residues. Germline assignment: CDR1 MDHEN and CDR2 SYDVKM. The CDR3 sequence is CASSLWSNCGYTF. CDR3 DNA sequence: TGTGCCAGCAGTTTGTGGTCAAACTGTGGCTACACCTTC.

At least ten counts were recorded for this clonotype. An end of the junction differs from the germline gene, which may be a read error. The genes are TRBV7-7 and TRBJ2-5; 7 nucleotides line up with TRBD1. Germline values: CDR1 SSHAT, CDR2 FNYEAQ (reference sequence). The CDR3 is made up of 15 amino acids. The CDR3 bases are TGTGCTAGCAGCTTAGCGCATCAGGGGGTGGAGACCCAGTACTTC. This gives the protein CASSLAHQGVETQYF.

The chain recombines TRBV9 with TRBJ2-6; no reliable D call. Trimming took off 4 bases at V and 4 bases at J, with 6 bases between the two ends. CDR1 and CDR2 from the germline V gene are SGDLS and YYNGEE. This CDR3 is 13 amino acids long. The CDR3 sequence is CASSPPGANVLTF. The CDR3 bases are TGTGCCAGCAGCCCCCCCGGGGCCAACGTCCTGACTTTC.

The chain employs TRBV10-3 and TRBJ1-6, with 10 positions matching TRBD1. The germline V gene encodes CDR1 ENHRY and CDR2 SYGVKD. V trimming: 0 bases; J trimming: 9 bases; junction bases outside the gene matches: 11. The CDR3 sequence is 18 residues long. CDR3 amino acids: CAISESGRTGGSPSPLHF. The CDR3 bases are TGTGCCATCAGTGAGTCTGGGAGGACAGGGGGATCTCCTTCACCCCTCCACTTT.

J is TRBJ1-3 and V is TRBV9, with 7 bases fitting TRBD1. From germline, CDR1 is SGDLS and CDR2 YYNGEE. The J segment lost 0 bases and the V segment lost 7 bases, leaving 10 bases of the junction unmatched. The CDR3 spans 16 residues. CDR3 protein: CASETGTANSGNTIYF. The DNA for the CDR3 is TGTGCCAGCGAAACTGGGACAGCCAACTCTGGAAACACCATATATTTT.

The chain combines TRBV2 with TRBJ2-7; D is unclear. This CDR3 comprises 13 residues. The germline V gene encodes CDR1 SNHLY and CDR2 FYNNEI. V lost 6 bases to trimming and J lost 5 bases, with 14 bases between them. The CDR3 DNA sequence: TGTGCCAGCAGCGCTACAACGTTCCACGAGCAGTACTTC. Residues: CASSATTFHEQYF.